A selection of T cell receptor beta chains follows, all from one sample in a study of cytomegalovirus exposure and HLA in healthy donors. Using immunoSEQ multiplex PCR, the repertoire was profiled, and TCRdb retains in-frame clones only, with some absent. The repertoire includes more than 95,000 clones, 65% to 85% of them detected once, and 15% to 20% sits in the top ten. The specimen sequenced was PBMCs. These receptors all come from a man aged 45-65 years in good health and CMV-seropositive. The CDR3 runs from the conserved cysteine through the conserved F or W. Each record gives: J gene, V gene, CDR3 protein.

>TRBJ1-2|TRBV14
CASSQDDSFNYGYTF
>TRBJ1-1|TRBV5-5
CASSWYRARNTEAFF
>TRBJ1-6|TRBV7-9
CASSLQGGNSPLHF
>TRBJ2-1|TRBV7-7
CASSLGLAGENEQFF
>TRBJ2-6|TRBV2
CASSVSGSSGANVLTF
>TRBJ2-7|TRBV21-1
CASTENYEQYF
>TRBJ2-2|TRBV5-1
CASSPGTSAGELFF
>TRBJ1-1|TRBV4-2
CASSVLQGPEAFF
>TRBJ1-2|TRBV7-2
CASSLGTGVGYGYTF
>TRBJ2-1|TRBV25-1
CASSEGAAGAYNEQFF
>TRBJ2-1|TRBV7-8
CASSLGNYNEQFF
>TRBJ2-7|TRBV18
CASSPQGAAYEQYF
>TRBJ2-1|TRBV5-1
CASSSQGYEQFF
>TRBJ2-3|TRBV21-1
CASSNNTMSTDTQYF
>TRBJ1-4|TRBV7-6
CASGYRGRGTNEKLFF
>TRBJ2-1|TRBV18
CASSQEDEQFF
>TRBJ2-5|TRBV5-1
CASSTLPGGSETQYF
>TRBJ2-1|TRBV5-1
CASSLGLAGVAYNEQFF
>TRBJ1-1|TRBV19
CASSPFGTEAFF
>TRBJ1-1|TRBV14
CASKSLQVNTEAFF
>TRBJ2-7|TRBV27
CATQEDRGATEQYF
>TRBJ2-5|TRBV6-6
CASSHTYSGGPETQYF
>TRBJ2-5|TRBV19
CASSRQVGETQYF
>TRBJ2-7|TRBV5-4
CASSPSTGTGHEQYF
>TRBJ1-3|TRBV28
CATRGQSRRVVGNTIYF
>TRBJ2-7|TRBV28
CASLNRHTSGRSPYEQYF
>TRBJ2-1|TRBV19
CASSIVFGTSGGWDNEQFF
>TRBJ1-1|TRBV7-2
CASRGPFWTEAFF
>TRBJ2-7|TRBV28
CASSPTGYGEQYF
>TRBJ1-1|TRBV2
CASRDRDTEAFF
>TRBJ1-5|TRBV18
CASSPQPGQKSQPQHF
>TRBJ1-2|TRBV28
CASSLEQGLYGYTF
>TRBJ1-1|TRBV28
CASLPRGALGAFF
>TRBJ2-7|TRBV10-1
CASSESGIPYEQYF
>TRBJ1-2|TRBV7-2
CASSLQAIYGYTF
>TRBJ1-6|TRBV13
CASSLGGGRLSPLHF